This T cell receptor (beta chain) emerged from a study of blood T cell repertoires in COVID-19. V was shortened by 1 base and J by 0 bases, with 10 bases between the two germline ends. The CDR3 has 16 residues. Germline V lookup: CDR1 LGHNA, CDR2 YNFKEQ. Sequencing was performed with immunoSEQ multiplex PCR; in TCRdb, only in-frame clones are kept and a portion is missing. The table records over 100,000 clones, about 80% of them present only once. The origin of this receptor is a man aged 55 to 70 with active or convalescent COVID-19. The chain couples TRBV4-2 to TRBJ2-1; D not certain. The sample comprised peripheral blood. The CDR3 protein is CASSQGIYSSYNEQFF. DNA for the CDR3: TGTGCCAGCAGCCAAGGAATTTACAGCTCCTACAATGAGCAGTTCTTC.